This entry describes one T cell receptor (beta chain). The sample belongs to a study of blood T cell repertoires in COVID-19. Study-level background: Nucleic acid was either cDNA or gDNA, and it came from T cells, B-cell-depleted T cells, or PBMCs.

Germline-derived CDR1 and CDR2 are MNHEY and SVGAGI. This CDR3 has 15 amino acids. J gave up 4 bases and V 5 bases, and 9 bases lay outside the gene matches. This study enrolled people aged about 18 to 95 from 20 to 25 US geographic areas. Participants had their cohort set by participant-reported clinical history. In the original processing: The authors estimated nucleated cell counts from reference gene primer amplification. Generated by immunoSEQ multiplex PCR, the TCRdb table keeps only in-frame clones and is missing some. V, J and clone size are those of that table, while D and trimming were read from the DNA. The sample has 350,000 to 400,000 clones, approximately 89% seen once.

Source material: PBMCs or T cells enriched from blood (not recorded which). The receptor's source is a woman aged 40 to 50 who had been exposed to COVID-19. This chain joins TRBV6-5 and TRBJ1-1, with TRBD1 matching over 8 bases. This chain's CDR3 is CASSLRQGMPTEAFF. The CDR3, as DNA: TGTGCCAGCAGTCTCAGACAGGGGATGCCCACTGAAGCTTTCTTT.